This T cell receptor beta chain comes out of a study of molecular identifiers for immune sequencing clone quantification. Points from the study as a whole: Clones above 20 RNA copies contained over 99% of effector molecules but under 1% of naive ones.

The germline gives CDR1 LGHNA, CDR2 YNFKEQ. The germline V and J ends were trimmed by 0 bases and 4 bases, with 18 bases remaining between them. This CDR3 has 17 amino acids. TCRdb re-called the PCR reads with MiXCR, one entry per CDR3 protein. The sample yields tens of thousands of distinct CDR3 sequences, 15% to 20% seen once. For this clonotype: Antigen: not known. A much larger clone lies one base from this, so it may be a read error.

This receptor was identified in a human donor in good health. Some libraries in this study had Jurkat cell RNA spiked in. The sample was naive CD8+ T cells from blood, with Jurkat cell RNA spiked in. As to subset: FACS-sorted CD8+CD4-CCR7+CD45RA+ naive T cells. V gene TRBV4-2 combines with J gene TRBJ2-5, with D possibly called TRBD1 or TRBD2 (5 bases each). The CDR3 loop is CASSQDGEGTVTETQYF. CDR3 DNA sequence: TGTGCCAGCAGCCAAGATGGAGAGGGGACGGTAACAGAGACCCAGTACTTC.